This entry describes one T cell receptor (beta chain). Its specificity is unknown. An even split of each subset's genomic DNA across several immunoSEQ plates was performed. Generated by immunoSEQ multiplex PCR, the TCRdb table keeps only in-frame clones and is missing some. The sample holds millions of clones, more than 90% seen once. The donors were all Caucasian adults (living in Nashville, Tennessee). The data were taken from a study of shared clonotypes between healthy human individuals. Whole-study context: The plates for each donor numbered three CD4 naive, three CD4 memory, two CD8 naive and one CD8 memory. Study outcomes and limitations: Clonotype sharing among donors was thought likely to change with sequencing depth.

This sequence was found in a man aged 18 to 30 in good health. Specimen: naive CD4+ T cells sorted from blood. Subset specified: CD45RA+ positively selected.

CDR3 nucleotide sequence: TGTGCCAGCAGCAGGACAGGGGGAAACATTCAGTACTTC. Amino acids: CASSRTGGNIQYF. This chain uses TRBV6-5 with TRBJ2-4; 10 positions match TRBD1. This CDR3 is built from 13 residues. Germline V CDR1 and CDR2: MNHEY, SVGAGI. Losses at the gene ends were 6 bases for V and 6 bases for J; bases not matched to a gene: 2.